The clone carrying this T cell receptor (beta chain) was seen only a few times. Original methodology: The assay estimated nucleated cells by amplifying reference gene primers. Generated by immunoSEQ multiplex PCR, the TCRdb table keeps only in-frame clones and is missing some. That table furnishes V, J and clone size, whereas the DNA furnished D and trimming. The sample contains about 160,000 clones, around 85% of which appear only once. The sample belongs to a study of blood T cell repertoires in COVID-19. As for the study in general: The study drew acute and convalescent COVID-19 samples from the United States, Italy and Spain. Sources were T cells, B-cell-depleted T cells, or PBMCs; the material itself was cDNA or gDNA.

The ends lost 2 bases at V and 9 bases at J; junction bases unmatched: 7. The CDR3 covers 14 residues. CDR1 and CDR2 (germline): MNHEY, SMNVEV (reference sequence). This chain joins TRBV27 and TRBJ1-1, with 9 positions matching TRBD1. This receptor was identified in a human donor with acute or convalescent COVID-19. The donor label of this sample is uncertain. Sequencing used peripheral blood. The CDR3 DNA sequence: TGTGCCAGCAGTTTAAATTGGGGACAGGGACAAGCTTTCTTT. This sequence encodes CASSLNWGQGQAFF.